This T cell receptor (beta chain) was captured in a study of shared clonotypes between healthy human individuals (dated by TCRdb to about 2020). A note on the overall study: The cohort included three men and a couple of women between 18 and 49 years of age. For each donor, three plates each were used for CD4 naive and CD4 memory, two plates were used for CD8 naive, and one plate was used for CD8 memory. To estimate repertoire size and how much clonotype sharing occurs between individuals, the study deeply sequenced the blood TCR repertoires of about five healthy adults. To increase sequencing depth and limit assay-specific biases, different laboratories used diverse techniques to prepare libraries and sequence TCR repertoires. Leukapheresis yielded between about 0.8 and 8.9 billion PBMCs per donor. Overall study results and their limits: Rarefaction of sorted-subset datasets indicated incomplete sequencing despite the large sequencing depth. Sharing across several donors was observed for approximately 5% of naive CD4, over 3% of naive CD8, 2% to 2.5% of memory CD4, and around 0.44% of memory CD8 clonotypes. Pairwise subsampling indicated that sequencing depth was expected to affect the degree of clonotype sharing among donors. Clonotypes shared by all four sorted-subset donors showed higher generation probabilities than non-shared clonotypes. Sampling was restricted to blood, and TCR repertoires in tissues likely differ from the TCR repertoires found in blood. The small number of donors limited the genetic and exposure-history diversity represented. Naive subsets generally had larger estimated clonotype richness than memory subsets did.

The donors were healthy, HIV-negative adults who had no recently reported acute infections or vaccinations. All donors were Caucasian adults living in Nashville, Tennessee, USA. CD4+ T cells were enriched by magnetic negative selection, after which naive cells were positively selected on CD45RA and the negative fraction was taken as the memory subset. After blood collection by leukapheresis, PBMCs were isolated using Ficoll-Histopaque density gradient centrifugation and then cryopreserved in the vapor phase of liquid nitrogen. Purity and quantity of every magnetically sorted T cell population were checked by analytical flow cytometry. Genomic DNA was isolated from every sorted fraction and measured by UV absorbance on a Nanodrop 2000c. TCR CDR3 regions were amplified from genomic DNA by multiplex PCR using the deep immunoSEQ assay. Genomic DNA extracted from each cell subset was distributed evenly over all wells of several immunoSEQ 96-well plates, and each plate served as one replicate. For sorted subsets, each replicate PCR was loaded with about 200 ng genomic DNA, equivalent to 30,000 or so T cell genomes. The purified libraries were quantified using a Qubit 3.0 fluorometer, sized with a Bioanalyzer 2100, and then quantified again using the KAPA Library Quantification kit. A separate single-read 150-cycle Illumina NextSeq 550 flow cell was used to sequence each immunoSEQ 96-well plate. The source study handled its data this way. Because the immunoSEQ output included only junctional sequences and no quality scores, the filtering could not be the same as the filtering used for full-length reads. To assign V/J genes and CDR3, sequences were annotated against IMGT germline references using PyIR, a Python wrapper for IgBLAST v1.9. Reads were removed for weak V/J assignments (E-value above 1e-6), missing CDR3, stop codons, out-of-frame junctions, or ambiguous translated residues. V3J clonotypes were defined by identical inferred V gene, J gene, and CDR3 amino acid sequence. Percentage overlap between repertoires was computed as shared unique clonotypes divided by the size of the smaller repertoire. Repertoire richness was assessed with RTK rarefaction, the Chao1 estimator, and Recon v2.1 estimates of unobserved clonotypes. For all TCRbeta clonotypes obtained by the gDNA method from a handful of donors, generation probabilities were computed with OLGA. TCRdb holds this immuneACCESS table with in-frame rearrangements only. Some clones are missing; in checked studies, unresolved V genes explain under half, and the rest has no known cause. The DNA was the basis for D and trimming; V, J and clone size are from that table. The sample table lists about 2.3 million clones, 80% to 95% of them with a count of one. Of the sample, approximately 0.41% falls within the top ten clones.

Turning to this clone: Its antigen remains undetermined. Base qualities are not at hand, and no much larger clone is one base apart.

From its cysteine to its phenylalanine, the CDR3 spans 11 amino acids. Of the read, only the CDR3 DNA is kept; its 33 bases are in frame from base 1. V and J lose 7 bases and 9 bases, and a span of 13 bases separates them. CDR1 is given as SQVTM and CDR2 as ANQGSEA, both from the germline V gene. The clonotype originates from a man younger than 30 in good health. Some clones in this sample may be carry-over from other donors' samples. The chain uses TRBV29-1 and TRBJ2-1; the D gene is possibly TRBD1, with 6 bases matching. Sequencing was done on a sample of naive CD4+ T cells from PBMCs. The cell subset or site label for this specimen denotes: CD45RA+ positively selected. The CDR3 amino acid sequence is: CSGQQGIEQFF. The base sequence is TGCAGCGGACAACAGGGTATTGAGCAGTTCTTC.